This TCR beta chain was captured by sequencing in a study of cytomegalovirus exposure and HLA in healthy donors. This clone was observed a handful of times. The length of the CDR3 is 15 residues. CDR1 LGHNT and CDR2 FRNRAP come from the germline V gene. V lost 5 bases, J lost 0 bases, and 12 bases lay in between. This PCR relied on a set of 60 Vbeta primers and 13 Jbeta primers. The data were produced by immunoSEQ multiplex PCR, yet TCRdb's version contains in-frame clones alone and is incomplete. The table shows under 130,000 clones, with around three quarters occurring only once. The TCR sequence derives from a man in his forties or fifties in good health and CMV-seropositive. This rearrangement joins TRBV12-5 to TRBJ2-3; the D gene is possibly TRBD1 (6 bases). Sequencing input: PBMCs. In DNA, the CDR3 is TGTGCTAGTGGTGCTAACAGGGCGAGCACAGATACGCAGTATTTT. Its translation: CASGANRASTDTQYF.